This T cell receptor beta chain stems from a study of sequential checkpoint blockade in melanoma. Study information: Both treatment sequences were followed by maintenance nivolumab.

The germline V gene encodes CDR1 SGDLS and CDR2 YYNGEE. CDR3 length equals 16 residues. The germline V and J ends were trimmed by 4 bases and 6 bases, with 22 bases remaining between them. Regarding treatment: randomized to nivolumab then ipilimumab (arm A) or the reverse (arm B). Sequencing used immunoSEQ multiplex PCR; TCRdb keeps in-frame clones, though not all of them. The table includes approximately 3,200 clones, 15% to 20% detected once. This clone was picked up a small number of times. The V and J genes are TRBV9 and TRBJ1-1; possible D gene TRBD1, 6 bases. The sequencing here drew on tumor tissue (inferred from file names), taken from a patient given nivolumab and ipilimumab in sequence. The source of this sequence is a human donor with melanoma. The CDR3 spells CASSSNPGTFLAEAFF. The CDR3, as DNA: TGTGCCAGCAGCTCCAATCCCGGGACATTTCTTGCTGAAGCTTTCTTT.